This T cell receptor beta chain came from a study of post-analysis software for immune sequencing data. Study-wide points: Five or six TRBV segments, TRBV5-6, TRBV5-1 and TRBV20-1 among them, were found more frequent in patients than controls.

Incorporated into the TCR beta cDNA libraries were unique molecular identifiers, which served to reduce PCR and sequencing biases. TCRdb analysed the PCR reads with MiXCR anew, one entry per CDR3 protein. The sample lists about 540,000 distinct CDR3 sequences, about a third seen once, with approximately 6% in the top ten. A word on this clonotype: Its antigen remains unidentified.

Germline CDR1 is SGHAT and CDR2 is FQNNGV. The V and J ends lost 1 base and 1 base respectively, with 12 bases between them. CDR3 length equals 16 residues. This sequence was found in a girl aged 2 to 17 with multiple sclerosis. Material: blood. The chain carries TRBV11-2 and TRBJ2-3; D tentatively reads TRBD1 or TRBD2 (5 bases each). The CDR3 loop is CASSLGEGPGTDTQYF. Written as DNA, the CDR3 is TGTGCCAGCAGCTTAGGTGAGGGGCCGGGCACAGATACGCAGTATTTT.